These 14 T cell receptor beta chains originate from one sample sequenced in a study of T-cell reconstitution after alpha-beta-depleted transplantation in children. Using unique molecular identifiers, the investigators prepared the TCRbeta library. TCRdb itself ran the PCR reads through MiXCR, one entry per CDR3 protein. The table shows 130,000 or so distinct CDR3 sequences, with roughly 10% occurring only once. This sample comprised PBMCs, mostly from graft donor cells, obtained 180 days after TCRalphabeta/CD19-depleted stem cell transplant. The receptor set was obtained from a girl less than two years old who had a stem cell transplant for combined immunodeficiency, so the T cells may come from the graft donor.

This clonotype was detected a few times. The chain has TRBV15 and TRBJ1-1; TRBD1 aligns across 7 bases. Trimming removed 0 bases from V and 5 bases from J; junction bases left unmatched: 6. The V gene's germline CDR1 is LNHNV and CDR2 YYDKDF (reference sequence). The CDR3 is 15 residues long. The DNA of the CDR3 is TGTGCCACCAGCAGAGATGGAGTCAGGGGGACTGAAGCTTTCTTT. This gives the protein CATSRDGVRGTEAFF.

This clonotype was detected many times. The chain uses TRBV10-3 and TRBJ2-5, with 14 bases matching TRBD2. Germline CDR1 is ENHRY and CDR2 is SYGVKD. The length of the CDR3 is 16 residues. The V and J ends lost 4 bases and 1 base, in that order; junction bases with no gene match: 2. The chain's CDR3 is CAISAGLAGGQETQYF. The CDR3 DNA sequence: TGTGCCATCAGTGCCGGACTAGCGGGGGGCCAAGAGACCCAGTACTTC.

This clonotype has ten or more counts. Written as DNA, the CDR3 is TGTGCCAGCTCACCACCGGGACACTTCTACGAGCAGTACTTC. Amino acids: CASSPPGHFYEQYF. This sequence joins TRBV18 and TRBJ2-7; D is possibly TRBD1 (6 bases). V was cut by 0 bases and J by 3 bases, with 9 bases left in between. CDR1 is KGHSH and CDR2 is LQKENI in the germline V gene. This CDR3 has 14 amino acids.

This clonotype was counted only a few times. The chain's CDR3 is CSVEAGLVLGYNEQFF. DNA of the CDR3: TGCAGCGTTGAGGCAGGGTTAGTTTTGGGATACAATGAGCAGTTCTTC. The genes are TRBV29-1 and TRBJ2-1; tentatively, D is TRBD1 (5 bases). Germline loops: CDR1 SQVTM, CDR2 ANQGSEA. The CDR3 sequence is 16 residues long. The germline V and J ends were trimmed by 3 bases and 4 bases, with 19 bases remaining between them.

The chain links TRBV6-2 or TRBV6-3 to TRBJ2-1; D is perhaps TRBD1 or TRBD2 (5 bases each). V lost 6 bases and J 6 bases, leaving 12 bases between the germline ends. The CDR3 has 13 amino acids. Germline V gives CDR1 MNHEY, CDR2 SVGEGT. CDR3 coding DNA: TGTGCCAGCAGGGGGGTACTAGGCAATGAGCAGTTCTTC. Its translation is CASRGVLGNEQFF.

This clonotype was seen a handful of times. The J gene is TRBJ2-3, the V gene TRBV20-1; D gene unclear. This CDR3 is built from 12 residues. Germline CDR1 reads DFQATT; CDR2 reads SNEGSKA (reference sequence). V was trimmed by 3 bases and J by 5 bases, leaving 9 bases between them. The CDR3 DNA is TGCAGTGCTAGTCGACTGGTAGATACGCAGTATTTT. Translated: CSASRLVDTQYF.

This clonotype has a count of ten or more. The chain uses TRBV12-3 or TRBV12-4 and TRBJ2-2, with 8 positions matching TRBD2. The CDR3 totals 16 residues. J lost 3 bases, V lost 3 bases, and 6 bases had no gene match. CDR3 residues: CASSFGLAGYTGELFF. CDR3 nucleotides: TGTGCCAGCAGTTTTGGTTTAGCGGGGTACACCGGGGAGCTGTTTTTT.

This clonotype was detected a few times. The chain couples TRBV20-1 to TRBJ2-7; no clear D. The germline V and J ends were trimmed by 2 bases and 0 bases, with 5 bases remaining between them. Germline V gene sequence: CDR1 DFQATT, CDR2 SNEGSKA (reference sequence). This CDR3 has 12 residues. CDR3: CSARTGSYEQYF. CDR3 in DNA: TGCAGTGCTAGAACGGGCTCCTACGAGCAGTACTTC.

The chain is built from TRBV5-8 and TRBJ2-5; D may be TRBD1 or TRBD2 (5 bases each). Per germline, CDR1 SGHTS and CDR2 YDEGEE. The V gene lost 1 base and the J gene lost 5 bases, with 15 bases spanning the gap. The CDR3 has 15 residues. CDR3 sequence: CASSLLRQWGETQYF. CDR3 coding DNA: TGTGCCAGCAGCTTGTTGAGACAGTGGGGGGAGACCCAGTACTTC.

The chain joins TRBV4-3 to TRBJ1-5; 9 bases are a match to TRBD1. The CDR3 is 16 amino acids. In germline, CDR1 is LGHNA, CDR2 YSLEER. The V and J ends lost 0 bases and 5 bases, in that order; junction bases with no gene match: 5. The CDR3 DNA reads as TGCGCCAGCAGCCAAGATTTGGGACAGGGACATCAGCCCCAGCATTTT. Protein product: CASSQDLGQGHQPQHF.

This clonotype was found a few times. V is TRBV5-1 and J is TRBJ2-3; D is perhaps TRBD1 (5 bases). V lost 0 bases and J lost 3, with 14 bases in between. The V gene's germline CDR1 is SGHRS and CDR2 YFSETQ. CDR3 length: 16 amino acids. Here the CDR3 reads CASSLGQIIYTDTQYF. CDR3 DNA sequence: TGCGCCAGCAGCTTGGGACAGATAATTTATACAGATACGCAGTATTTT.

This clonotype was found a few times. This chain joins TRBV7-8 and TRBJ2-7; maybe TRBD2 (5 bases). The V and J ends lost 5 bases and 7 bases respectively, with 18 bases between them. Germline CDR1 is SGHVS and CDR2 is FQNEAQ. CDR3 length: 14 amino acids. The CDR3 sequence: CASSPGVGLREQYF. DNA of the CDR3: TGTGCCAGCAGCCCCGGGGTAGGCTTGCGTGAGCAGTACTTC. Full variable domain (missing parts from reference TRBV7-8 and TRBJ2-7): GAGVSQSPRYKVAKRGQDVALRCDPISGHVSLFWYQQALGQGPEFLTYFQNEAQLDKSGLPSDRFFAERPEGSVSTLKIQRTQQEDSAVYLCASSPGVGLREQYFGPGTRLTVT.

The chain uses TRBV12-3 or TRBV12-4 and TRBJ2-1; D may be TRBD1 (6 bases). V lost 3 bases, J lost 5 bases, and 17 bases lay in between. The CDR3 sequence is 16 residues long. The CDR3 sequence: CASSFLLQGGDNEQFF. The CDR3 DNA is TGTGCCAGCAGTTTCCTTTTACAGGGTGGCGACAATGAGCAGTTCTTC.

This clonotype was counted a few times. The J gene is TRBJ1-5, the V gene TRBV11-1, with D perhaps TRBD1 (6 bases). This CDR3 contains 14 residues. Trimming took 8 bases from V and 0 from J, leaving 11 bases between them. The V gene's germline CDR1 is SGHAT and CDR2 FQDESV (reference sequence). The CDR3 is CASRQDYSNQPQHF. CDR3 sequence (DNA): TGTGCCAGCCGACAGGACTATAGCAATCAGCCCCAGCATTTT.